This entry concerns a single T cell receptor beta chain. The CDR3 loop spans 15 amino acids. CDR1 and CDR2 (germline): SGHRS, YFSETQ. V trimming: 6 bases; J trimming: 4 bases; junction bases outside the gene matches: 7. Those who participated ranged in age from roughly 18 to 89 years and resided in about 24 US areas. Cohort assignment relied on participant-reported clinical history. Exposed study participants had met a COVID-19 case within 2 weeks before entry. The record originates from a study of blood T cell repertoires in COVID-19. Study at large: The analysed material was cDNA or gDNA that came from T cells, B-cell-depleted T cells, or PBMCs.

Assay: immunoSEQ multiplex PCR; the TCRdb copy retains only in-frame clones and omits some. Here the sample spans approximately 250,000 clones, 85% to 95% being singletons. Sequences were obtained from PBMCs or T cells enriched from blood (not recorded which). This chain connects TRBV5-1 to TRBJ2-2; 9 bases fit TRBD2. This TCR was recovered from a man between 35 and 55 years old who had been exposed to COVID-19. DNA of the CDR3: TGCGCCAGCACTAATAGCGGGAGTGGCACCGGGGAGCTGTTTTTT. Its protein is CASTNSGSGTGELFF.